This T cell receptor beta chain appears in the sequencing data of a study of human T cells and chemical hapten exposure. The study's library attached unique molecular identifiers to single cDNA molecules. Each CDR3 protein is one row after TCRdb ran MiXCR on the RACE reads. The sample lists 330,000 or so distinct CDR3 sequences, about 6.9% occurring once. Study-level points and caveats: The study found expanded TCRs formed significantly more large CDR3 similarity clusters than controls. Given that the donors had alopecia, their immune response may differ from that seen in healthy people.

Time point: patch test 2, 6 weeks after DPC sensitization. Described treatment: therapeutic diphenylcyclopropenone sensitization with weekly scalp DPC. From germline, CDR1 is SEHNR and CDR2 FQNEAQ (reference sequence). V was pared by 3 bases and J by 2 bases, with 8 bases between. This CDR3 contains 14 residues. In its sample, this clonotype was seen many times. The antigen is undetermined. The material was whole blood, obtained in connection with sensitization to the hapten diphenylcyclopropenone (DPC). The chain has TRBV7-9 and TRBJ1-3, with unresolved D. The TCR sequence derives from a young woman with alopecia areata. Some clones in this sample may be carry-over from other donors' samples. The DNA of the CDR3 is TGTGCCAGCAGCTTTATGGAACCTGGAAACACCATATATTTT. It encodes CASSFMEPGNTIYF.